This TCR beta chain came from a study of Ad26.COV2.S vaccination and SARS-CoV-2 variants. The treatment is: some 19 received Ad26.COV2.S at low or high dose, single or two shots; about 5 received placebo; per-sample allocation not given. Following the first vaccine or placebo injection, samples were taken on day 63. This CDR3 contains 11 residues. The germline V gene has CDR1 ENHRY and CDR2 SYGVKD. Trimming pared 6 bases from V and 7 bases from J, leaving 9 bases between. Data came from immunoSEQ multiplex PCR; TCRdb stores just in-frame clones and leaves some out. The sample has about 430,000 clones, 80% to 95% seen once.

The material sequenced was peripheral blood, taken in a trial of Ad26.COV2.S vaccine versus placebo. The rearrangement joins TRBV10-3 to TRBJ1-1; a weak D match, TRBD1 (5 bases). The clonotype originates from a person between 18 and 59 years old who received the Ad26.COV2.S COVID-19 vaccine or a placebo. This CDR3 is CAIRGQHEAFF. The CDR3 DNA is TGTGCCATCAGAGGACAACATGAAGCTTTCTTT.